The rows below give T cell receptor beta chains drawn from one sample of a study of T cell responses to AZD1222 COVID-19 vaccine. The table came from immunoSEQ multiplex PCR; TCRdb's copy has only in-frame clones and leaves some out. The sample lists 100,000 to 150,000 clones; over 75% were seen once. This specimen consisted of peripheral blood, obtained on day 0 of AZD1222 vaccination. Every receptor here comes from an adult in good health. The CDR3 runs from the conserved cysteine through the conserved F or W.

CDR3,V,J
CATSRDYPGEAFF,TRBV15,TRBJ1-1
CASSFSRGLAYDNEQFF,TRBV27,TRBJ2-1
CASRAALGYTF,TRBV6-5,TRBJ1-2
CASSSLVGYEQYF,TRBV6-2/TRBV6-3,TRBJ2-7
CASSQDPGASSYNEQFF,TRBV4-3,TRBJ2-1
CASERGGNQPQHF,TRBV6-6,TRBJ1-5
CASTTTGTGIYEQYF,TRBV7-9,TRBJ2-7
CASSLTSGYEQYF,TRBV18,TRBJ2-7
CASSLGVGAGNQPQHF,TRBV7-9,TRBJ1-5
CASSLAGPGGYTF,TRBV5-6,TRBJ1-2
CASRSGGEGYTF,TRBV28,TRBJ1-2
CASSLASSFGQPQHF,TRBV5-5,TRBJ1-5
CASSSAGMNTEAFF,TRBV6-2/TRBV6-3,TRBJ1-1
CASSILAGTTGELFF,TRBV19,TRBJ2-2
CASSLIRADTQYF,TRBV5-1,TRBJ2-3
CASSMRGNTEAFF,TRBV19,TRBJ1-1
CASSLAGLQAGEAFF,TRBV7-9,TRBJ1-1
CASSFYNSPLHF,TRBV27,TRBJ1-6
CASSQDYSNQPQHF,TRBV3-1/TRBV3-2,TRBJ1-5
CASSQWTGNGYTF,TRBV5-6,TRBJ1-2
CASSLWPQETQYF,TRBV5-6,TRBJ2-5
CASSFSTRLGVLTDTQYF,TRBV6-2/TRBV6-3,TRBJ2-3
CAHTGSGGETQYF,TRBV30,TRBJ2-5
CASSETGISDTEAFF,TRBV5-1,TRBJ1-1
CASTQQPGQLTQAFF,TRBV5-1,TRBJ1-1
CASRRGGQAFF,TRBV12-3/TRBV12-4,TRBJ1-1
CSVRGLVTVGGRGSNEQFF,TRBV29-1,TRBJ2-1
CASSVEAGGLYNEQFF,TRBV9,TRBJ2-1
CASSLTAANTEAFF,TRBV5-1,TRBJ1-1